These 10 T cell receptor beta chains came from one sample sequenced in a study of blood T cells in healthy people across ages. The second PCR ran about 6 to 11 cycles with a sample-barcoded 5' primer and J-beta primers. MiXCR, applied by TCRdb to the 5' RACE reads, yields one record per CDR3 protein. The table lists 550,000 to 750,000 distinct CDR3 sequences, under 25% of them singletons. Sequencing used blood. The origin of the receptors is a man in his 70s in good health.

CDR3 sequence: CASRGGLADNKQFF. CDR3 coding DNA: TGTGCCAGCAGGGGGGGACTAGCGGACAACAAGCAGTTCTTC. This sequence joins TRBV2 and TRBJ2-5; 11 bases are shared with TRBD2. Judging by the DNA end, TRBJ2-1 fits better; the J call may be wrong. The CDR3 runs 14 residues. Per the germline V gene, CDR1 is SNHLY and CDR2 is FYNNEI.

The chain employs TRBV28 and TRBJ2-4, with a tentative D call TRBD1 (6 bases). Per the germline V gene, CDR1 is MDHEN and CDR2 is SYDVKM. The CDR3 extends over 14 amino acids. V lost 5 bases to trimming and J lost 7 bases, with 15 bases between them. The chain's CDR3 is CASSPGAIPNIQYF. The DNA for the CDR3 is TGTGCCAGCAGTCCAGGGGCAATCCCGAACATTCAGTACTTC.

The chain uses TRBV7-6 and TRBJ2-1; the match to TRBD2 covers 7 bases. Germline V gene lookup returns CDR1 SGHVS and CDR2 FNYEAQ. V lost 4 bases and J lost 3; bases outside the gene matches: 9. The CDR3 has 16 amino acids. CDR3 nucleotides: TGTGCCAGCAGCTCCGATAACGCGGGAGTCTACAATGAGCAGTTCTTC. It translates to CASSSDNAGVYNEQFF. Supplemented by reference TRBV7-6 and TRBJ2-1, the full variable domain reads GAGVSQSPRYKVTKRGQDVALRCDPISGHVSLYWYRQALGQGPEFLTYFNYEAQQDKSGLPNDRFSAERPEGSISTLTIQRTEQRDSAMYRCASSSDNAGVYNEQFFGPGTRLTVL.

The table lists this clonotype with a few counts. The chain links TRBV27 to TRBJ1-1; D gene uncertain. Trimming removed 2 bases from V and 11 bases from J, with 12 bases in between. CDR1 and CDR2 from the germline V gene are MNHEY and SMNVEV (reference sequence). The CDR3 totals 12 residues. CDR3 protein: CASSLPGRSAFF. The CDR3, as DNA: TGTGCCAGCAGTTTACCTGGGCGGAGTGCTTTCTTT.

The rearrangement uses TRBV2 and TRBJ1-5; D gene uncertain. Looked up from germline, CDR1 is SNHLY and CDR2 is FYNNEI. V lost 8 bases to trimming and J lost 0 bases, with 17 bases between them. The CDR3 sequence is 16 residues long. The CDR3, as DNA: TGTGCCAGCCGTCGAACGACGGGATATAGCAATCAGCCCCAGCATTTT. Translation gives CASRRTTGYSNQPQHF.

Notes on this clonotype: This may arise from a read error, as a much more abundant clone is one base away. This sequence joins TRBV6-2 or TRBV6-3 and TRBJ1-1, with D tentatively TRBD1 (5 bases). Germline V gene lookup returns CDR1 MNHEY and CDR2 SVGEGT. The CDR3 totals 14 residues. CDR3 loop: CASSYSTANTGAFF. The CDR3 bases are TGTGCCAGCAGTTATTCGACAGCAAACACTGGAGCTTTCTTT.

There are a few counts of this clonotype. This chain joins TRBV12-5 and TRBJ2-5; 7 nucleotides align to TRBD2. J lost 4 bases, V lost 4 bases, and 9 bases had no gene match. CDR3 length: 15 residues. Germline CDR1 reads LGHNT; CDR2 reads FRNRAP. DNA for the CDR3: TGTGCTAGTGGTTCCGGTGCTAGCGGTGGAGAGACCCAGTACTTC. Its translation is CASGSGASGGETQYF.

As regards this clonotype: The junction shows a germline mismatch at one end, possibly a read error. The V call is TRBV3-1, the J call TRBJ2-2; 12 bases match TRBD2. Germline CDR1 is LGHDT and CDR2 is YNNKEL (reference sequence). The length of the CDR3 is 16 residues. The CDR3 nucleotides are TGTGCCAGCAGCCTTTGGACTAGCGGGAACGCCGGGGAGCTGTTTTTT. As protein: CASSLWTSGNAGELFF.

This clonotype was recorded a few times. The V and J genes are TRBV7-9 and TRBJ2-5; D possibly corresponds to TRBD2 (5 bases). The CDR3 is 13 residues long. From germline, CDR1 is SEHNR and CDR2 FQNEAQ (reference sequence). The germline V and J ends were trimmed by 5 bases and 5 bases, with 12 bases remaining between them. This CDR3 is CASSRGYLETQYF. The CDR3 nucleotides are TGTGCCAGCAGCCGAGGGTATTTGGAGACCCAGTACTTC.

This clonotype has just a few counts. The J gene is TRBJ2-5, the V gene TRBV4-1; D is possibly TRBD2 (5 bases). The CDR3 loop spans 14 amino acids. Germline values: CDR1 MGHRA, CDR2 YSYEKL. V lost 4 bases, J lost 4 bases, and 13 bases lay in between. The CDR3 region is CASSPSLGRETQYF. The CDR3 coding sequence is TGCGCCAGCAGCCCGTCGTTAGGGAGAGAGACCCAGTACTTC.